The present T cell receptor beta chain was sequenced within a study of blood T cell repertoires in COVID-19. Profiling relied on immunoSEQ multiplex PCR, and the TCRdb table lists in-frame clones only, not all of them. The sample shows 190,000 or so clones, 80% to 90% of them seen only once. Deletions cut 0 bases from V and 3 bases from J, with 6 bases between. CDR1 is SGHNT, CDR2 YENEEA, per germline. CDR3 size: 13 residues. The cohort comprised adults aged roughly 18 to 95 years residing in about two dozen US areas. Participants' own reports of clinical history determined their cohort assignment. Two negative PCRs, clearance, or symptom resolution had been documented for recovered Cohort 3 donors.

This TCR came from a young man who had recovered from COVID-19. The rearrangement joins TRBV11-3 to TRBJ2-7; D remains ambiguous. Sequenced sample: PBMCs or T cells enriched from blood (not recorded which). The DNA for the CDR3 is TGTGCCAGCAGCTTAGATCCGTACTACGAGCAGTACTTC. Residues: CASSLDPYYEQYF.